What follows are 20 T cell receptor beta chains derived from one specimen sequenced in a study of T-cell reconstitution after alpha-beta-depleted transplantation in children (TCRdb year 2016). Per the publication, the treatment or condition label means: allogeneic hematopoietic cell transplantation with graft depleted of TCRalphabeta T cells and CD19 B cells. The library was produced with PCR. For sequencing, an Illumina HiSeq 2500 was employed. TCR library preparation used molecular barcoding, with unique molecular identifiers applied to normalize quantification of the TCRbeta repertoire. TCRdb redid the processing of the public reads, applying fastp at Q25 and MiXCR, and retained in-frame beta chains. Entries are consolidated by CDR3 protein sequence, retaining the most common genes and DNA. This sample is represented by about 420,000 distinct CDR3 sequences; 15% to 20% of them were singletons. The top ten constitute less than 30% of the sample.

The specimen comprised PBMCs, mostly from graft donor cells, sampled 360 days after TCRalphabeta/CD19-depleted stem cell transplant. Receptors originate from a boy under two years old who had a stem cell transplant for Wiskott-Aldrich syndrome, so the T cells may come from the graft donor.

This chain joins TRBV29-1 and TRBJ2-7; the D gene is possibly TRBD1 (6 bases). This CDR3 region has 14 residues. CDR1 and CDR2 from the germline V gene are SQVTM and ANQGSEA. Between the trimmed V and J ends, which lost 2 bases and 2 bases, there was a span of 13 bases. CDR3 coding DNA: TGCAGCGTTGAACGGTCAGGGGTACCCTACGAGCAGTACTTC. Its protein is CSVERSGVPYEQYF.

The chain links TRBV6-1 to TRBJ1-1; tentatively, D is TRBD1 (6 bases). Between the trimmed V and J ends, which lost 6 bases and 2 bases, there was a span of 16 bases. The CDR3 totals 15 residues. Germline V gene lookup returns CDR1 MNHNS and CDR2 SASEGT. CDR3 sequence (DNA): TGTGCCAGCAGGGGAGGTGGAGGGGGTAACACTGAAGCTTTCTTT. It yields the protein CASRGGGGGNTEAFF.

This clonotype came up many times. V usage is TRBV29-1 and J usage is TRBJ2-7; maybe TRBD1 (6 bases). Germline V gives CDR1 SQVTM, CDR2 ANQGSEA. Trimming removed 0 bases from V and 3 bases from J, with 9 bases in between. The CDR3 length is 13 residues. CDR3 DNA: TGCAGCGTTGAAGACGACAGGTTCTACGAGCAGTACTTC. This sequence encodes CSVEDDRFYEQYF.

This rearrangement joins TRBV7-6 to TRBJ2-5, with D perhaps TRBD2 (6 bases). Germline CDR1 SGHVS, CDR2 FNYEAQ. Trimming left V 1 base short and J 1 base short, with 10 bases between. CDR3 size: 15 residues. CDR3 loop: CASSLVGGLQETQYF. The CDR3 DNA reads TGTGCCAGCAGCTTAGTTGGGGGACTCCAAGAGACCCAGTACTTC.

This clonotype was seen a handful of times. The chain links TRBV12-3 or TRBV12-4 to TRBJ2-7; tentatively, D is TRBD2 (6 bases). V gave up 6 bases and J gave up 4 bases, with 19 bases separating them. The CDR3 is made up of 15 amino acids. CDR3 region: CASREGPQAPYEQYF. In DNA, the CDR3 is TGTGCCAGCAGGGAGGGACCACAGGCACCGTACGAGCAGTACTTC.

This clonotype has just a few counts. The J gene is TRBJ2-7, the V gene TRBV20-1; D not resolved. The CDR3 is 16 residues long. Germline CDR1 DFQATT, CDR2 SNEGSKA (reference sequence). V lost 0 bases to trimming and J lost 0 bases, with 15 bases between them. The CDR3 protein is CSARDDPAWSSYEQYF. The CDR3 nucleotides are TGCAGTGCTAGAGATGATCCTGCCTGGAGCTCCTACGAGCAGTACTTC.

The chain is built from TRBV12-3 or TRBV12-4 and TRBJ1-4, with a tentative D call TRBD1 (6 bases). Trimming left V 5 bases short and J 9 bases short, with 13 bases between. The CDR3 is 13 amino acids. CDR3 residues: CASSPATGKKLFF. The CDR3, as DNA: TGTGCCAGCAGTCCTGCGACAGGAAAAAAACTGTTTTTT.

This clonotype was found a few times. The chain combines TRBV2 with TRBJ2-1; the D call may be TRBD1 or TRBD2 (5 bases each). Germline V CDR1 and CDR2: SNHLY, FYNNEI. V was shortened by 5 bases and J by 0 bases, with 17 bases between the two germline ends. This CDR3 comprises 17 residues. The CDR3 sequence is CASSPRLARGSYNEQFF. In DNA form, the CDR3 reads TGTGCCAGCAGTCCTCGGCTAGCTAGGGGCTCCTACAATGAGCAGTTCTTC.

This clonotype has only a few counts. This chain uses TRBV15 with TRBJ2-5; perhaps TRBD1 as D (6 bases). Germline values: CDR1 LNHNV, CDR2 YYDKDF (reference sequence). This CDR3 has 14 amino acids. Between the trimmed V and J ends, which lost 1 base and 5 bases, there was a span of 11 bases. The CDR3, as DNA: TGTGCCACCAGCAGAGTCCAAAGGGGGGAGACCCAGTACTTC. Translating gives CATSRVQRGETQYF.

The chain has TRBV5-1 and TRBJ2-1; the D gene is possibly TRBD1 (5 bases). CDR1 is SGHRS, CDR2 YFSETQ, per germline. The length of the CDR3 is 14 residues. The germline V and J ends were trimmed by 5 bases and 10 bases, with 19 bases remaining between them. CDR3 sequence reads: CASSPFLRQSEQFF. CDR3 in DNA: TGCGCCAGCAGTCCTTTTCTTCGACAGTCAGAGCAGTTCTTC.

This clonotype occurred a few times. CDR3 sequence: CASSLAGIGRAQYF. The CDR3 DNA follows: TGTGCCAGCAGCTTAGCGGGCATAGGGAGGGCGCAGTATTTT. This chain uses TRBV7-7 with TRBJ2-3, with 7 positions matching TRBD2. J gave up 10 bases and V 0 bases, and 7 bases lay outside the gene matches. This CDR3 spans 14 amino acids. Germline V gives CDR1 SSHAT, CDR2 FNYEAQ (reference sequence).

DNA for the CDR3: TGTGCCAGCAGCGCTACGACAGGGTGGAAAGATACGCAGTATTTT. Protein product: CASSATTGWKDTQYF. This chain connects TRBV9 to TRBJ2-3; 7 bases agree with TRBD1. V shed 3 bases, J shed 5 bases, and the junction held 9 bases outside the gene matches. The CDR3 loop spans 15 amino acids. Germline CDR1 is SGDLS and CDR2 is YYNGEE.

This clonotype was observed a few times. The genes are TRBV18 and TRBJ2-7, with 8 bases identical to TRBD1. V gave up 4 bases and J gave up 7 bases; unmatched junction bases: 9. Germline lookup yields CDR1 KGHSH and CDR2 LQKENI. This CDR3 spans 14 amino acids. Written as DNA, the CDR3 is TGTGCCAGCTCACTGCCAGGGGGCTGGAGGGAGCAGTACTTC. Translating it yields CASSLPGGWREQYF.

The chain uses TRBV28 and TRBJ1-2; D unresolved. Trimming took 5 bases from V and 8 from J, leaving 15 bases between them. From germline, CDR1 is MDHEN and CDR2 SYDVKM. CDR3 length: 13 residues. CDR3 residues: CASSENWGGGYTF. CDR3 bases: TGTGCCAGCAGTGAAAATTGGGGAGGCGGCTACACCTTC.

At least ten counts were recorded for this clonotype. V is TRBV29-1 and J is TRBJ2-7; 9 bases are shared with TRBD2. Germline assignment: CDR1 SQVTM and CDR2 ANQGSEA. This CDR3 is built from 14 residues. The junction had 6 bases not matched to a gene; V was cut back by 6 bases and J by 0 bases. The CDR3 protein is CSVLTSGHSYEQYF. The CDR3 coding sequence is TGCAGCGTCCTTACTAGCGGGCACTCCTACGAGCAGTACTTC.

Here the CDR3 DNA reads TGTGCCAGCAGCCGCCGAAGAGTGGACAATGAGCAGTTCTTC. It is translated as CASSRRRVDNEQFF. The J gene is TRBJ2-1, the V gene TRBV5-5; D not certain. V lost 4 bases and J lost 5, with 13 bases in between. The germline V gene encodes CDR1 SGHKS and CDR2 YYEKEE (reference sequence). This CDR3 is built from 14 residues.

This chain links TRBV7-9 with TRBJ2-1; no firm D call. The V gene's germline CDR1 is SEHNR and CDR2 FQNEAQ (reference sequence). The length of the CDR3 is 14 residues. The ends were cut back, 1 base at V and 5 bases at J, with 9 bases in the middle. The CDR3: CASSLDLGNNEQFF. The CDR3 DNA sequence: TGTGCCAGCAGCTTAGATCTCGGCAACAATGAGCAGTTCTTC.

The table lists this clonotype with a few counts. This chain links TRBV5-5 with TRBJ2-5; 7 nucleotides agree with TRBD1. Germline loops: CDR1 SGHKS, CDR2 YYEKEE (reference sequence). V shed 0 bases, J shed 4 bases, and the junction held 6 bases outside the gene matches. The CDR3 is made up of 15 amino acids. CDR3: CASSLGQGERETQYF. The CDR3 nucleotides are TGTGCCAGCAGCTTGGGACAGGGTGAGCGAGAGACCCAGTACTTC.

The chain has TRBV7-2 and TRBJ2-1; a possible D gene is TRBD2 (5 bases). Looked up from germline, CDR1 is SGHTA and CDR2 is FQGNSA. V was clipped by 1 base and J by 11 bases, with 6 bases between them. The CDR3 totals 11 residues. DNA for the CDR3: TGTGCCAGCAGCTTAGGGGAGCAGCAGTTCTTC. Protein sequence: CASSLGEQQFF.

V usage is TRBV5-1 and J usage is TRBJ2-2; a weak D match, TRBD2 (5 bases). CDR3 length equals 14 residues. The germline V gene has CDR1 SGHRS and CDR2 YFSETQ. The germline V and J ends were trimmed by 0 bases and 6 bases, with 9 bases remaining between them. The CDR3 sequence is CASSLGAGAGELFF. The DNA of the CDR3 is TGCGCCAGCAGCTTGGGCGCCGGGGCCGGGGAGCTGTTTTTT.